The source of this T cell receptor beta chain is a study of T cells in Graves' hyperthyroidism and ophthalmopathy. This clonotype was counted many times. Its antigen is still unknown. Diagnoses were made from clinical symptoms, serum measures (thyroxine and TRAb), thyroid ultrasound and orbital computed tomography. General observations from the study: The model identified upcoming ophthalmopathy a median roughly 6.5 months ahead of onset. Blood also showed most of the thyroid clonotypes that were expanded above 0.001.

RNA transcripts provided the source from which TCR beta CDR3 regions were amplified. Carried out on the TCR CDR3, a first-round RT-PCR used the HTBI primer set. TCRdb itself ran the multiplex PCR reads through MiXCR, one entry per CDR3 protein. The sample includes fewer than 800,000 distinct CDR3 sequences, roughly 15% of them seen just once. This receptor was taken from a young man with Graves' hyperthyroidism. Sequencing used blood.

CDR3 in amino acids: CASTPGEDTQYF. The CDR3 bases are TGTGCCAGCACCCCGGGGGAAGATACGCAGTATTTT. The V gene is TRBV28, the J gene TRBJ2-3, with D perhaps matching TRBD2 (6 bases). This CDR3 has 12 residues. Trimming took 7 bases from V and 5 from J, leaving 10 bases between them. CDR1 is MDHEN, CDR2 SYDVKM, per germline.